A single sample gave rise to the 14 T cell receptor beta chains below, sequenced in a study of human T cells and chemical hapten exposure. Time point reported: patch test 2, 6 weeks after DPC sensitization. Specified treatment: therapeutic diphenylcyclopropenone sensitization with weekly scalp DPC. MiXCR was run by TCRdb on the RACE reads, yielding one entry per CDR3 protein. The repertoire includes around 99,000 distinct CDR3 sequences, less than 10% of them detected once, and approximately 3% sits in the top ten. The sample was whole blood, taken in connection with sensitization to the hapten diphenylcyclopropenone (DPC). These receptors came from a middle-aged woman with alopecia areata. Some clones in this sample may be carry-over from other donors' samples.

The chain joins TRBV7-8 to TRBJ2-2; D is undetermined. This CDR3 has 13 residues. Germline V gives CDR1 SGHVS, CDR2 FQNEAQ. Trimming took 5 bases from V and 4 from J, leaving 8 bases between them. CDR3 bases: TGTGCCAGCAGCCCCCACGGCACCGGGGAGCTGTTTTTT. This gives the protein CASSPHGTGELFF. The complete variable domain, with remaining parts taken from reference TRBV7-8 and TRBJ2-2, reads GAGVSQSPRYKVAKRGQDVALRCDPISGHVSLFWYQQALGQGPEFLTYFQNEAQLDKSGLPSDRFFAERPEGSVSTLKIQRTQQEDSAVYLCASSPHGTGELFFGEGSRLTVL.

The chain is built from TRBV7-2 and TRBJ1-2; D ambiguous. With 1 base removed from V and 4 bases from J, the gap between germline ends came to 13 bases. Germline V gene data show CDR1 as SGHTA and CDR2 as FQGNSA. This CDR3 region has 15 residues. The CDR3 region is CASSLVVGEFYGYTF. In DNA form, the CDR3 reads TGTGCCAGCAGCTTAGTAGTTGGCGAATTCTATGGCTACACCTTC.

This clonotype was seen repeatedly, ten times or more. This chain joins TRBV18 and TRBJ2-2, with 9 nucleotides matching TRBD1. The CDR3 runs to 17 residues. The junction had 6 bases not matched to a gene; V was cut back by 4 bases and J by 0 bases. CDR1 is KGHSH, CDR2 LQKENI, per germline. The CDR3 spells CASSQLTGGANTGELFF. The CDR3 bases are TGTGCCAGCTCACAACTAACAGGGGGCGCGAACACCGGGGAGCTGTTTTTT.

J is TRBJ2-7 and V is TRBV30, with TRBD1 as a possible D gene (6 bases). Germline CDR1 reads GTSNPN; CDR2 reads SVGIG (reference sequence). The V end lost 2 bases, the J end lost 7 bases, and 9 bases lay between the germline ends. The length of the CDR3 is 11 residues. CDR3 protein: CAWSIGGEQYF. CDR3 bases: TGTGCCTGGAGTATAGGGGGAGAGCAGTACTTC.

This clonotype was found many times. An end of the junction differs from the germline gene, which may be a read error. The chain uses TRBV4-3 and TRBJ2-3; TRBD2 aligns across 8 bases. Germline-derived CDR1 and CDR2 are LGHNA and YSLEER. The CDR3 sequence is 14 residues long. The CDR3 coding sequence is TGTGCCAGCAGCCTAGGACTAGCAACAGATACGCAGTATTTT. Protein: CASSLGLATDTQYF.

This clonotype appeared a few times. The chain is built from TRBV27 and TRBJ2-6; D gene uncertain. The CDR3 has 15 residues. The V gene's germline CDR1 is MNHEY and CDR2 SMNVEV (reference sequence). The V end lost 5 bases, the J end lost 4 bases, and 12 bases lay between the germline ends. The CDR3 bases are TGTGCCAGCAGTCCATTGGGCGCAGGGGCCAACGTCCTGACTTTC. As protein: CASSPLGAGANVLTF.

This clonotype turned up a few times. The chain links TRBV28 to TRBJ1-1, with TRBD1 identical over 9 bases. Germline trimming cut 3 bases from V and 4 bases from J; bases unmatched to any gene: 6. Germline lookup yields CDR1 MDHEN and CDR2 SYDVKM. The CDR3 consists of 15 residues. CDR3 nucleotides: TGTGCCAGCAGTTTGACAGGGGGAGCGATCACTGAAGCTTTCTTT. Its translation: CASSLTGGAITEAFF. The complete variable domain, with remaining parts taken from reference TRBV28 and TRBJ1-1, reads DVKVTQSSRYLVKRTGEKVFLECVQDMDHENMFWYRQDPGLGLRLIYFSYDVKMKEKGDIPEGYSVSREKKERFSLILESASTNQTSMYLCASSLTGGAITEAFFGQGTRLTVV.

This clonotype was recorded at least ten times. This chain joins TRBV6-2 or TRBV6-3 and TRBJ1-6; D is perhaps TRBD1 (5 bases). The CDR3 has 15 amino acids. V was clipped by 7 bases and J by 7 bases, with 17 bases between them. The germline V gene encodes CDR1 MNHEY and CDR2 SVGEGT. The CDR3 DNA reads TGTGCCAGCATATCCGCAGGGTCGCGGAATTCACCCCTCCACTTT. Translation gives CASISAGSRNSPLHF.

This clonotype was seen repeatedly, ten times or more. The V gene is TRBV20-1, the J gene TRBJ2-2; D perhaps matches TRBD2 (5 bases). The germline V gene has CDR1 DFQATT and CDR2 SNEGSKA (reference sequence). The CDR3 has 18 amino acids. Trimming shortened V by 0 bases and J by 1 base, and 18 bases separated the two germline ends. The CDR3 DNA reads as TGCAGTGCTAGAGATCCCACCGGGAAGGGCGAGAACACCGGGGAGCTGTTTTTT. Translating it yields CSARDPTGKGENTGELFF.

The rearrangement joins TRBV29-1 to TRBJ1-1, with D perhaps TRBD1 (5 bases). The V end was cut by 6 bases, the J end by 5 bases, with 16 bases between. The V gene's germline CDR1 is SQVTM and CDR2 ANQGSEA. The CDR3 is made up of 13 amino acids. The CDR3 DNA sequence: TGCAGCGTCGCCGGGACGGAAATTACTGAAGCTTTCTTT. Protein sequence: CSVAGTEITEAFF.

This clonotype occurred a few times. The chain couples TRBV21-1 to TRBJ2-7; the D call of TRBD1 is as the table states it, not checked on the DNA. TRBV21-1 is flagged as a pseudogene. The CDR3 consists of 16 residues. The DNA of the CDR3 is TGTGCCAGCAGCAAAGGCGCAGGGGGAATTGGTGACGAGCAGTACTTC. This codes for CASSKGAGGIGDEQYF.

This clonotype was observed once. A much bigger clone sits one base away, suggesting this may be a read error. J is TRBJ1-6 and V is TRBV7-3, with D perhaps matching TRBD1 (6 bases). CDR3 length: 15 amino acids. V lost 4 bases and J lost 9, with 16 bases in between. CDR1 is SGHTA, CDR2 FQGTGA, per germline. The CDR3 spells CASSSDPTGSSPLHF. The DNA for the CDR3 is TGTGCCAGCAGCTCAGACCCGACAGGATCTTCACCCCTCCACTTT.

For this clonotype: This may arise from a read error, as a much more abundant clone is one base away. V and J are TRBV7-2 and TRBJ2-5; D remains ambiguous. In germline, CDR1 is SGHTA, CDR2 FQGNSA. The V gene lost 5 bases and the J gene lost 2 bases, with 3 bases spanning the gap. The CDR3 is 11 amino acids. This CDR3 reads CASSEQETQYF. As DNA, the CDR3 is TGTGCCAGCAGCGAACAAGAGACCCAGTACTTC.

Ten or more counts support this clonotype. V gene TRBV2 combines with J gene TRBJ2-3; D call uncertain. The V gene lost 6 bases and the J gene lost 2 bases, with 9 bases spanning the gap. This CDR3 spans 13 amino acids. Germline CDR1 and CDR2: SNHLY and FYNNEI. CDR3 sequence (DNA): TGTGCCAGCAGGGGAACTGTCACAGATACGCAGTATTTT. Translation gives CASRGTVTDTQYF.